Listed below are T cell receptor beta chains from one sample, sequenced in a study of T-cell reconstitution after alpha-beta-depleted transplantation in children. Via MiXCR, TCRdb re-called the PCR reads, giving one row per CDR3 protein. The sample yields some 550,000 distinct CDR3 sequences, about 17% seen once. Sequencing used PBMCs from the stem cell graft donor, obtained from the stem cell graft. The source is a human donor who donated a stem cell graft to a child with acute lymphoblastic leukemia. The CDR3 runs from the conserved cysteine through the conserved F or W. Each record gives: V gene, CDR3 protein.

v_gene: TRBV27; CDR3aa: CASSSTSSGRTDTQYF
v_gene: TRBV9; CDR3aa: CASSVAGYRDNEQFF
v_gene: TRBV7-9; CDR3aa: CASVAGEFHEQYF
v_gene: TRBV20-1; CDR3aa: CSARDGGRVRSYNEQFF
v_gene: TRBV4-2; CDR3aa: CASSQKRVITEAFF
v_gene: TRBV5-6; CDR3aa: CASSFGSSTRYF
v_gene: TRBV7-9; CDR3aa: CASRPKGADTQYF
v_gene: TRBV5-1; CDR3aa: CASRGGIYNEQFF
v_gene: TRBV20-1; CDR3aa: CSARGIQWTEAFF
v_gene: TRBV15; CDR3aa: CATSRDSGTYYGYTF
v_gene: TRBV7-2; CDR3aa: CASSLVSGLGEKLFF
v_gene: TRBV20-1; CDR3aa: CSARDFFWGADSNQPQHF
v_gene: TRBV19; CDR3aa: CASSNQEAAAYEQYF
v_gene: TRBV5-1; CDR3aa: CASSLLHGVWGDTEAFF
v_gene: TRBV4-1; CDR3aa: CASSQESSGWLAKNIQYF
v_gene: TRBV19; CDR3aa: CASARDRGIREQYF
v_gene: TRBV25-1; CDR3aa: CASSPPTGGIVNEQFF
v_gene: TRBV5-1; CDR3aa: CASSLRAGQGFTGELFF
v_gene: TRBV19; CDR3aa: CASSIGGQGKKNIQYF
v_gene: TRBV6-5; CDR3aa: CASSYVGREQYF
v_gene: TRBV10-3; CDR3aa: CAISGGDAAYEQYF
v_gene: TRBV5-4; CDR3aa: CASSTAGEQFF
v_gene: TRBV9; CDR3aa: CASSVDLLETQYF
v_gene: TRBV5-1; CDR3aa: CASSSQGQRYYNEQFF
v_gene: TRBV12-3/TRBV12-4; CDR3aa: CASSFGAGGSEQFF
v_gene: TRBV18; CDR3aa: CASSPNLAGWVYEQYF
v_gene: TRBV20-1; CDR3aa: CSATDSGRAKETQYF
v_gene: TRBV20-1; CDR3aa: CSARAQASTRETQYF
v_gene: TRBV5-1; CDR3aa: CASSAGLAGVRITGELFF
v_gene: TRBV20-1; CDR3aa: CSARGPVSGLTEAFF
v_gene: TRBV20-1; CDR3aa: CSARQGGRTEAFF
v_gene: TRBV20-1; CDR3aa: CSARDLRDTQYF
v_gene: TRBV2; CDR3aa: CASSEAWQGITEAFF
v_gene: TRBV11-2; CDR3aa: CASSSPDRGELFF
v_gene: TRBV20-1; CDR3aa: CSAQGSNYGYTF
v_gene: TRBV6-1; CDR3aa: CASSLLGGTGTGGKKQYF
v_gene: TRBV5-1; CDR3aa: CASKLASRQDTQYF
v_gene: TRBV11-1; CDR3aa: CASSLGFGEITYEQYF
v_gene: TRBV9; CDR3aa: CASSPPSYLSGEQFF
v_gene: TRBV5-1; CDR3aa: CASSRTGQGARGSYNEQFF
v_gene: TRBV4-2; CDR3aa: CASSPRDSYNEQFF
v_gene: TRBV2; CDR3aa: CASSGDSRYF
v_gene: TRBV20-1; CDR3aa: CSAIFGRATWDTQYF
v_gene: TRBV5-1; CDR3aa: CASSPGQGTSGRHEQFF